These 6 T cell receptor beta chains were all obtained from the same sample, sequenced in a study of blood T cell repertoires in COVID-19. Data came from immunoSEQ multiplex PCR; TCRdb stores just in-frame clones and leaves some out. The sample contains around 260,000 clones, more than 70% of which appear only once. The sequenced sample was peripheral blood. Receptors originate from a woman between 45 and 60 years old with acute or convalescent COVID-19.

The chain carries TRBV15 and TRBJ2-1; 8 bases agree with TRBD1. The CDR3 totals 15 residues. The ends lost 6 bases at V and 1 base at J; junction bases unmatched: 5. The germline CDR1 and CDR2 sequences are LNHNV and YYDKDF (reference sequence). The CDR3 DNA sequence: TGTGCCACCAGTTCCGACAGGGGTTCCTACAATGAGCAGTTCTTC. It codes for CATSSDRGSYNEQFF.

The chain recombines TRBV28 with TRBJ1-2, with D hard to call. V was cut by 6 bases and J by 2 bases, with 10 bases left in between. This CDR3 contains 13 residues. Per germline, CDR1 MDHEN and CDR2 SYDVKM. The CDR3 protein is CASRRLMNYGYTF. The CDR3 coding sequence is TGTGCCAGCAGGCGACTGATGAACTATGGCTACACCTTC.

The chain combines TRBV5-1 with TRBJ2-7; D ambiguous. Germline CDR1 and CDR2: SGHRS and YFSETQ. CDR3 length equals 14 residues. V lost 0 bases, J lost 5 bases, and 12 bases lay in between. The CDR3 loop reads CASSLVQSVNEQYF. CDR3 DNA sequence: TGCGCCAGCAGCTTGGTACAGTCAGTCAACGAGCAGTACTTC.

The chain combines TRBV24-1 with TRBJ1-2, with 8 positions matching TRBD1. The V segment lost 3 bases and the J segment 3 bases; nucleotides outside the gene matches: 5. Germline V CDR1 and CDR2: KGHDR, SFDVKD. The CDR3 runs 15 residues. The CDR3 DNA reads TGTGCCACCAGTGATGACAGGGGACTTGACTATGGCTACACCTTC. Its protein is CATSDDRGLDYGYTF.

This rearrangement joins TRBV7-3 to TRBJ1-1, with TRBD1 as a possible D gene (6 bases). V shed 2 bases and J shed 2 bases, with 12 bases lying between them. Germline CDR1 reads SGHTA; CDR2 reads FQGTGA. This CDR3 comprises 15 residues. This chain's CDR3 is CASSLEGGLNTEAFF. DNA for the CDR3: TGTGCCAGCAGCTTAGAGGGGGGACTAAACACTGAAGCTTTCTTT.

In its sample, this clone was seen once. This chain uses TRBV27 with TRBJ1-4; the D gene is possibly TRBD1 (6 bases). Trimming took off 5 bases at V and 7 bases at J, with 11 bases between the two ends. This CDR3 comprises 13 residues. Germline CDR1 reads MNHEY; CDR2 reads SMNVEV (reference sequence). Here the CDR3 reads CASSIQGAEKLFF. The DNA of the CDR3 is TGTGCCAGCAGTATACAGGGTGCTGAAAAACTGTTTTTT.